These T cell receptor beta chains were read from a single sample in a study of T-cell reconstitution after alpha-beta-depleted transplantation in children. TCRdb re-called the PCR reads with MiXCR, one entry per CDR3 protein. The data show 700,000 to 950,000 distinct CDR3 sequences, with roughly 15% seen just once and roughly 5% held by the top ten. The starting material was PBMCs, mostly from graft donor cells, obtained 360 days after TCRalphabeta/CD19-depleted stem cell transplant. Receptors were obtained from a male patient younger than 18 who had a stem cell transplant for acute lymphoblastic leukemia, so the T cells may come from the graft donor. The CDR3 runs from the conserved cysteine through the conserved F or W. The D gene is left open where the match is weak. Size is stated for part of the rows, as once, few or many counts, or as a class when the clone is expanded.

CDR3aa: CASSPVQGTGANVLTF
CDR3nt: TGTGCCAGCAGCCCGGTACAGGGGACAGGGGCCAACGTCCTGACTTTC
d_gene: TRBD1
v_gene: TRBV7-9
j_gene: TRBJ2-6
abundance: few

CDR3aa: CASSYDGTTRVRYRFVPYNEQFF
CDR3nt: TGTGCCAGCAGTTACGACGGCACAACGCGGGTTCGGTATCGGTTTGTTCCCTACAATGAGCAGTTCTTC
d_gene: .
v_gene: TRBV6-2/TRBV6-3
j_gene: TRBJ2-1
abundance: .

CDR3aa: CASSHFEDPYEQYF
CDR3nt: TGCGCCAGCAGCCATTTTGAGGATCCCTACGAGCAGTACTTC
d_gene: .
v_gene: TRBV5-1
j_gene: TRBJ2-7
abundance: few

CDR3aa: CASSFAGLTPQKLFF
CDR3nt: TGTGCCAGCAGTTTTGCGGGACTCACACCCCAAAAACTGTTTTTT
d_gene: .
v_gene: TRBV12-3/TRBV12-4
j_gene: TRBJ1-4
abundance: .

CDR3aa: CAWSHLPWGTGESWEQFF
CDR3nt: TGTGCCTGGAGCCACCTCCCGTGGGGGACAGGGGAAAGCTGGGAGCAGTTCTTC
d_gene: TRBD1
v_gene: TRBV30
j_gene: TRBJ2-1
abundance: .

CDR3aa: CASSYYRQETQYF
CDR3nt: TGTGCCAGCAGTTACTACAGACAAGAGACCCAGTACTTC
d_gene: .
v_gene: TRBV12-3/TRBV12-4
j_gene: TRBJ2-5
abundance: many

CDR3aa: CSVGREGYEQYF
CDR3nt: TGCAGCGTTGGTCGGGAGGGGTACGAGCAGTACTTC
d_gene: TRBD2
v_gene: TRBV29-1
j_gene: TRBJ2-7
abundance: few

CDR3aa: CASSPPHGQETQYF
CDR3nt: TGTGCCAGCAGCCCCCCACATGGCCAAGAGACCCAGTACTTC
d_gene: .
v_gene: TRBV7-9
j_gene: TRBJ2-5
abundance: few

CDR3aa: CASSLMTSGRAGFNEQFF
CDR3nt: TGTGCCAGCAGCCTAATGACTAGCGGGAGGGCCGGGTTCAATGAGCAGTTCTTC
d_gene: TRBD2
v_gene: TRBV11-2
j_gene: TRBJ2-1
abundance: few

CDR3aa: CATTPGLTPYKQYF
CDR3nt: TGTGCCACTACTCCGGGACTCACACCCTACAAGCAGTACTTC
d_gene: .
v_gene: TRBV19
j_gene: TRBJ2-7
abundance: .

CDR3aa: CASNPALPQPQHF
CDR3nt: TGTGCCAGTAATCCGGCCTTGCCCCAGCCCCAGCATTTT
d_gene: .
v_gene: TRBV19
j_gene: TRBJ1-5
abundance: few

CDR3aa: CASSSWGSSYEQYF
CDR3nt: TGTGCCAGCAGCTCGTGGGGCAGTTCCTACGAGCAGTACTTC
d_gene: .
v_gene: TRBV7-9
j_gene: TRBJ2-7
abundance: .

CDR3aa: CASLSRGASYNEQFF
CDR3nt: TGCGCCAGCCTCTCCCGGGGCGCCTCCTACAATGAGCAGTTCTTC
d_gene: .
v_gene: TRBV5-1
j_gene: TRBJ2-1
abundance: few

CDR3aa: CSARDFLMGSEQFF
CDR3nt: TGCAGTGCCAGGGACTTCCTTATGGGGAGTGAGCAGTTCTTC
d_gene: .
v_gene: TRBV20-1
j_gene: TRBJ2-1
abundance: few

CDR3aa: CSARRPQSDNQPQHF
CDR3nt: TGCAGTGCTAGGCGTCCCCAGAGCGATAATCAGCCCCAGCATTTT
d_gene: .
v_gene: TRBV20-1
j_gene: TRBJ1-5
abundance: .

CDR3aa: CASSPPGWGSGANVLTF
CDR3nt: TGTGCCAGCAGCCCCCCCGGGTGGGGCTCTGGGGCCAACGTCCTGACTTTC
d_gene: .
v_gene: TRBV27
j_gene: TRBJ2-6
abundance: few

CDR3aa: CASSLHQLGTYEQYF
CDR3nt: TGTGCCAGCAGTCTCCACCAACTAGGGACCTACGAGCAGTACTTC
d_gene: .
v_gene: TRBV12-3/TRBV12-4
j_gene: TRBJ2-7
abundance: .

CDR3aa: CASSEGRATDTQYF
CDR3nt: TGTGCCAGCAGTGAAGGTCGGGCCACAGATACGCAGTATTTT
d_gene: .
v_gene: TRBV6-1
j_gene: TRBJ2-3
abundance: few

CDR3aa: CASRSGTSGYEQYF
CDR3nt: TGCGCCAGCAGGTCCGGGACTAGCGGCTACGAGCAGTACTTC
d_gene: TRBD2
v_gene: TRBV5-1
j_gene: TRBJ2-7
abundance: .

CDR3aa: CASNLLGLAGAGEQYF
CDR3nt: TGTGCCAGCAACCTCCTCGGACTAGCGGGAGCCGGGGAGCAGTACTTC
d_gene: TRBD2
v_gene: TRBV11-1
j_gene: TRBJ2-7
abundance: few

CDR3aa: CASSYTVDTQYF
CDR3nt: TGCGCCAGCAGCTACACAGTAGATACGCAGTATTTT
d_gene: .
v_gene: TRBV5-1
j_gene: TRBJ2-3
abundance: .

CDR3aa: CASRTWGLGAKNIQYF
CDR3nt: TGTGCCAGCAGGACCTGGGGCCTGGGAGCCAAAAACATTCAGTACTTC
d_gene: .
v_gene: TRBV27
j_gene: TRBJ2-4
abundance: .

CDR3aa: CASSSLTGGREQYF
CDR3nt: TGCGCCAGCAGCTCGTTAACAGGGGGCCGCGAGCAGTACTTC
d_gene: TRBD1
v_gene: TRBV5-1
j_gene: TRBJ2-7
abundance: .

CDR3aa: CASSLLSSYEQYF
CDR3nt: TGCGCCAGCAGCTTGTTGTCCTCCTACGAGCAGTACTTC
d_gene: .
v_gene: TRBV5-1
j_gene: TRBJ2-7
abundance: many

CDR3aa: CAIRGGPGTTTDTQYF
CDR3nt: TGTGCCATCAGGGGGGGCCCCGGGACAACCACAGATACGCAGTATTTT
d_gene: .
v_gene: TRBV10-3
j_gene: TRBJ2-3
abundance: .

CDR3aa: CAISESDGYEQYF
CDR3nt: TGTGCCATCAGTGAGTCCGACGGCTACGAGCAGTACTTC
d_gene: .
v_gene: TRBV10-3
j_gene: TRBJ2-7
abundance: .

CDR3aa: CSVVGGQSYEQYF
CDR3nt: TGCAGCGTTGTGGGAGGTCAGTCCTACGAGCAGTACTTC
d_gene: .
v_gene: TRBV29-1
j_gene: TRBJ2-7
abundance: many

CDR3aa: CASSLEYGPQHF
CDR3nt: TGCGCCAGCAGCTTGGAATACGGGCCCCAGCATTTT
d_gene: .
v_gene: TRBV5-1
j_gene: TRBJ1-5
abundance: .

CDR3aa: CASSAELGAGAGELFF
CDR3nt: TGTGCCAGCAGCGCCGAACTAGGGGCGGGCGCCGGGGAGCTGTTTTTT
d_gene: .
v_gene: TRBV7-3
j_gene: TRBJ2-2
abundance: .

CDR3aa: CATNRGTGELFF
CDR3nt: TGTGCCACCAACAGGGGCACCGGGGAGCTGTTTTTT
d_gene: TRBD1
v_gene: TRBV7-2
j_gene: TRBJ2-2
abundance: many

CDR3aa: CASSLVEPSGEQYF
CDR3nt: TGCGCCAGCAGCTTGGTGGAGCCGTCTGGCGAGCAGTACTTC
d_gene: .
v_gene: TRBV5-1
j_gene: TRBJ2-7
abundance: .

CDR3aa: CASSVASGFMNTEAFF
CDR3nt: TGTGCCAGCAGCGTAGCTAGCGGCTTCATGAACACTGAAGCTTTCTTT
d_gene: .
v_gene: TRBV9
j_gene: TRBJ1-1
abundance: .

CDR3aa: CATSKWDRNYGYTF
CDR3nt: TGTGCCACCAGCAAGTGGGACAGGAACTATGGCTACACCTTC
d_gene: TRBD1
v_gene: TRBV15
j_gene: TRBJ1-2
abundance: few

CDR3aa: CSVVERVYNEQFF
CDR3nt: TGCAGTGTAGTCGAGCGGGTATACAATGAGCAGTTCTTC
d_gene: .
v_gene: TRBV20-1
j_gene: TRBJ2-1
abundance: many

CDR3aa: CAISEQGRNYGYTF
CDR3nt: TGTGCCATCAGTGAACAGGGGCGTAACTATGGCTACACCTTC
d_gene: TRBD1
v_gene: TRBV10-3
j_gene: TRBJ1-2
abundance: .

CDR3aa: CASSQEASLAGAVAKNIQYF
CDR3nt: TGTGCCAGCAGCCAAGAAGCGAGCCTAGCGGGAGCTGTAGCCAAAAACATTCAGTACTTC
d_gene: TRBD2
v_gene: TRBV4-2
j_gene: TRBJ2-4
abundance: .

CDR3aa: CAISEWAGGENEQFF
CDR3nt: TGTGCCATCAGTGAGTGGGCGGGAGGAGAGAATGAGCAGTTCTTC
d_gene: TRBD2
v_gene: TRBV10-3
j_gene: TRBJ2-1
abundance: few

CDR3aa: CSARDRRNTGELFF
CDR3nt: TGCAGTGCTAGAGATCGACGGAACACCGGGGAGCTGTTTTTT
d_gene: .
v_gene: TRBV20-1
j_gene: TRBJ2-2
abundance: .

CDR3aa: CASRSTGAPYYGYTF
CDR3nt: TGTGCCAGCAGGTCAACAGGGGCCCCCTACTATGGCTACACCTTC
d_gene: TRBD1
v_gene: TRBV28
j_gene: TRBJ1-2
abundance: .

CDR3aa: CASSFPLGAYNEQFF
CDR3nt: TGTGCCAGCAGTTTCCCCCTGGGTGCCTACAATGAGCAGTTCTTC
d_gene: .
v_gene: TRBV12-3/TRBV12-4
j_gene: TRBJ2-1
abundance: many

CDR3aa: CAWSAEPAGTEAFF
CDR3nt: TGTGCCTGGAGTGCGGAGCCCGCGGGGACTGAAGCTTTCTTT
d_gene: .
v_gene: TRBV30
j_gene: TRBJ1-1
abundance: few

CDR3aa: CASSFSPATNEKLFF
CDR3nt: TGCGCCAGCAGCTTCTCCCCTGCAACTAATGAAAAACTGTTTTTT
d_gene: .
v_gene: TRBV5-1
j_gene: TRBJ1-4
abundance: many

CDR3aa: CASSLGFPSAGYTF
CDR3nt: TGTGCCAGCAGTTTAGGTTTTCCCTCGGCTGGCTACACCTTC
d_gene: .
v_gene: TRBV12-3/TRBV12-4
j_gene: TRBJ1-2
abundance: few

CDR3aa: CASSYGLADNYEQYF
CDR3nt: TGTGCCAGCAGTTACGGACTAGCGGATAACTACGAGCAGTACTTC
d_gene: TRBD2
v_gene: TRBV27
j_gene: TRBJ2-7
abundance: .

CDR3aa: CASSTSGARSANEQFF
CDR3nt: TGCGCCAGCAGCACTAGCGGGGCGCGGAGTGCCAATGAGCAGTTCTTC
d_gene: TRBD2
v_gene: TRBV5-1
j_gene: TRBJ2-1
abundance: few

CDR3aa: CASSHSQGLIWKEQYF
CDR3nt: TGCGCCAGCAGCCACTCCCAGGGGCTTATATGGAAAGAGCAGTACTTC
d_gene: .
v_gene: TRBV4-1
j_gene: TRBJ2-7
abundance: .

CDR3aa: CATSGRGRVGAGELFF
CDR3nt: TGTGCCACCAGCGGGCGGGGCAGGGTAGGGGCCGGGGAGCTGTTTTTT
d_gene: .
v_gene: TRBV15
j_gene: TRBJ2-2
abundance: .

CDR3aa: CASSTGTGPQHF
CDR3nt: TGCGCCAGCAGCACCGGGACAGGCCCCCAGCATTTT
d_gene: TRBD1
v_gene: TRBV5-1
j_gene: TRBJ1-5
abundance: .

CDR3aa: CASSLEVRGSTIYF
CDR3nt: TGTGCCAGCAGCTTAGAGGTCCGGGGAAGCACCATATATTTT
d_gene: .
v_gene: TRBV11-2
j_gene: TRBJ1-3
abundance: .